The 9 T cell receptor beta chains below come from one sample, sequenced in a study of glioma-infiltrating T cells after dendritic cell vaccination. Regarding time point: after dendritic cell vaccination, including at tumor progression/relapse. Libraries were prepared by immunoSEQ multiplex PCR; TCRdb keeps only in-frame clonotypes and omits some of them. Of about 87,000 clones listed, less than 90% were seen once; the top ten hold 5.5% to 8%. This sample comprised blood, obtained after dendritic cell vaccination. These receptors were collected from a human donor with glioblastoma.

The chain joins TRBV11-2 to TRBJ2-1; weak D call: TRBD2 (5 bases). V was clipped by 0 bases and J by 2 bases, with 8 bases between them. The CDR3 is 15 amino acids. Germline CDR1 reads SGHAT; CDR2 reads FQNNGV. The CDR3 loop is CASSLEVTTYNEQFF. CDR3 nucleotides: TGTGCCAGCAGCTTAGAGGTGACTACCTACAATGAGCAGTTCTTC.

The CDR3 spells CASSVGATANYGYTF. Written as DNA, the CDR3 is TGTGCCAGCAGTGTGGGGGCCACGGCTAACTATGGCTACACCTTC. The V gene is TRBV2, the J gene TRBJ1-2; D is possibly TRBD1 (6 bases). V was trimmed by 4 bases and J by 0 bases, leaving 12 bases between them. The CDR3 consists of 15 residues. The germline gives CDR1 SNHLY, CDR2 FYNNEI.

The CDR3 sequence is CASSSDREDEAFF. The CDR3 DNA sequence: TGTGCCAGCAGCTCGGACAGGGAGGATGAAGCTTTCTTT. The rearrangement links TRBV11-3 to TRBJ1-1; 8 bases match TRBD1. V lost 4 bases and J lost 7; bases outside the gene matches: 5. In germline, CDR1 is SGHNT, CDR2 YENEEA. This CDR3 has 13 residues.

The chain couples TRBV2 to TRBJ2-1, with 8 bases lining up with TRBD1. The CDR3 runs 15 residues. Germline CDR1 is SNHLY and CDR2 is FYNNEI. J lost 2 bases, V lost 6 bases, and 6 bases had no gene match. CDR3 residues: CASRDDRGPYNEQFF. CDR3 DNA: TGTGCCAGCAGAGACGACAGGGGACCCTACAATGAGCAGTTCTTC. The variable domain in full, with the rest retrieved from reference TRBV2 and TRBJ2-1, is EPEVTQTPSHQVTQMGQEVILRCVPISNHLYFYWYRQILGQKVEFLVSFYNNEISEKSEIFDDQFSVERPDGSNFTLKIRSTKLEDSAMYFCASRDDRGPYNEQFFGPGTRLTVL.

The V call is TRBV7-3, the J call TRBJ2-1; 10 positions match TRBD1. CDR1 and CDR2 from the germline V gene are SGHTA and FQGTGA. This CDR3 comprises 16 residues. The ends lost 2 bases at V and 4 bases at J; junction bases unmatched: 5. The CDR3 DNA is TGTGCCAGCAGCTTAGGGGACAGGGGAGGTTACAATGAGCAGTTCTTC. The encoded protein is CASSLGDRGGYNEQFF. Looking up the rest from reference TRBV7-3 and TRBJ2-1 gives the full variable domain: GAGVSQTPSNKVTEKGKYVELRCDPISGHTALYWYRQSLGQGPEFLIYFQGTGAADDSGLPNDRFFAVRPEGSVSTLKIQRTERGDSAVYLCASSLGDRGGYNEQFFGPGTRLTVL.

The chain uses TRBV6-6 and TRBJ2-5; TRBD2 matches 13 bases. In germline, CDR1 is MNHNY, CDR2 SVGAGI (reference sequence). The CDR3 is made up of 16 amino acids. J was trimmed by 5 bases and V by 7 bases; bases with no gene match: 10. The CDR3 loop is CASTPGLAGEGETQYF. Written as DNA, the CDR3 is TGTGCCAGCACACCAGGACTAGCGGGGGAAGGGGAGACCCAGTACTTC.

This sequence joins TRBV4-3 and TRBJ2-1, with TRBD2 matching 9 bases. This CDR3 spans 15 amino acids. V shed 0 bases and J 6 bases; nucleotides not matched to a gene: 3. Germline-derived CDR1 and CDR2 are LGHNA and YSLEER. The CDR3 here is CASSQDWRGGNEQFF. The DNA of the CDR3 is TGCGCCAGCAGCCAAGATTGGCGGGGGGGCAATGAGCAGTTCTTC.

This clone was seen a few times. The chain is built from TRBV6-5 and TRBJ2-7; 8 nucleotides align to TRBD1. V lost 7 bases to trimming and J lost 0 bases; unmatched junction nucleotides: 5. The CDR3 totals 14 residues. Germline V gene lookup returns CDR1 MNHEY and CDR2 SVGAGI. The CDR3 DNA reads TGTGCCAGCAAGAGGACAGGGAGCTCCTACGAGCAGTACTTC. Encoded protein: CASKRTGSSYEQYF.

Points on this clone: Distinct nucleotide sequences in the sample also encode this CDR3. This chain links TRBV27 with TRBJ2-7; 8 nucleotides match TRBD2. The CDR3 is 14 residues long. V lost 0 bases, J lost 3 bases, and 1 base stayed unmatched. From germline, CDR1 is MNHEY and CDR2 SMNVEV (reference sequence). The CDR3 protein is CASSLSGTSYEQYF. CDR3 in DNA: TGTGCCAGCAGTTTATCGGGGACTAGCTACGAGCAGTACTTC.